This TCR beta chain was sequenced in a study of blood T cell repertoires in COVID-19. The method was immunoSEQ multiplex PCR; TCRdb's version includes in-frame clones alone and lacks a portion of them. The table shows a few hundred thousand clones, with roughly 84% occurring only once. The receptor's source is a man in his fifties or sixties with acute or convalescent COVID-19. Sequenced material: peripheral blood.

The CDR3 here is CASSLGSAGNTGELFF. DNA for the CDR3: TGTGCCAGCAGCTTAGGGTCAGCGGGGAACACCGGGGAGCTGTTTTTT. The rearrangement joins TRBV11-3 to TRBJ2-2; the D gene is possibly TRBD2 (6 bases). The CDR3 covers 16 residues. Per the germline V gene, CDR1 is SGHNT and CDR2 is YENEEA. Trimming took off 1 base at V and 1 base at J, with 10 bases between the two ends. Filled out from reference TRBV11-3 and TRBJ2-2, the complete variable domain reads EAGVVQSPRYKIIEKKQPVAFWCNPISGHNTLYWYLQNLGQGPELLIRYENEEAVDDSQLPKDRFSAERLKGVDSTLKIQPAELGDSAVYLCASSLGSAGNTGELFFGEGSRLTVL.